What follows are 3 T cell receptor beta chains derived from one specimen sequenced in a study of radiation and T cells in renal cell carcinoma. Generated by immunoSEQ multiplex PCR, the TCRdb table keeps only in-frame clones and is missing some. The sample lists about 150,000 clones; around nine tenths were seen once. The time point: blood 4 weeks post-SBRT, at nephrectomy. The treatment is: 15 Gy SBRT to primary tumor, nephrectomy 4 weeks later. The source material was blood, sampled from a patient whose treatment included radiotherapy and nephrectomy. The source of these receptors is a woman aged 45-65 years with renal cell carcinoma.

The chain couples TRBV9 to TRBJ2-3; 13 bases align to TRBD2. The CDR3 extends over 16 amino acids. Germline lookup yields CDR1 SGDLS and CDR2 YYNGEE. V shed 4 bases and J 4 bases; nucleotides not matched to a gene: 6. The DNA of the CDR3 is TGTGCCAGCAGCACCCGGACTAGCGGGAGTTCAGATACGCAGTATTTT. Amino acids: CASSTRTSGSSDTQYF.

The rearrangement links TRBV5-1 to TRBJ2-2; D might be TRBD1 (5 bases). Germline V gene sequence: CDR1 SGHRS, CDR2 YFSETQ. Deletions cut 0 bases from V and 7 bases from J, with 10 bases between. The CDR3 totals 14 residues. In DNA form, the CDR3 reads TGCGCCAGCAGCTTGGGGGGCAAGGACGGGGAGCTGTTTTTT. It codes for CASSLGGKDGELFF. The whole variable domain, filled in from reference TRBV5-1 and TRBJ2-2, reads KAGVTQTPRYLIKTRGQQVTLSCSPISGHRSVSWYQQTPGQGLQFLFEYFSETQRNKGNFPGRFSGRQFSNSRSEMNVSTLELGDSALYLCASSLGGKDGELFFGEGSRLTVL.

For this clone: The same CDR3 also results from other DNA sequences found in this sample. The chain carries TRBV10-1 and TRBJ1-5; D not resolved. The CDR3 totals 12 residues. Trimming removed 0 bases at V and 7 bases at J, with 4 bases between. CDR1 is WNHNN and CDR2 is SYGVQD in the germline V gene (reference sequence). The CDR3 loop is CASSESGQPQHF. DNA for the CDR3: TGCGCCAGCAGTGAGTCCGGGCAGCCCCAGCATTTT.